The 26 T cell receptor beta chains listed next were all sequenced from one sample in a study. TCRdb used MiXCR to reprocess the 5' RACE reads, holding one entry per CDR3 protein. Of fewer than 80,000 distinct CDR3 sequences listed, less than 25% are singletons. The sequenced sample was memory CD4+ T cells sorted from a lymph node. Specified subset: memory CD4+ T cells, CD4+CD45RO+CD25-. These receptor sequences come from a female donor with breast cancer.

This clonotype was counted between two and nine times. The V call is TRBV7-2, the J call TRBJ2-1, with D perhaps TRBD1 (5 bases). Trimming left V 5 bases short and J 7 bases short, with 15 bases between. This CDR3 region has 14 residues. The V gene's germline CDR1 is SGHTA and CDR2 FQGNSA. The CDR3 region has the DNA TGTGCCAGCAGCCCCTTCACCAAGGGGAATGAGCAGTTCTTC. It encodes CASSPFTKGNEQFF.

At least ten counts were recorded for this clonotype. This CDR3 reads CASSELLLRRGNEKLFF. CDR3 DNA: TGTGCCAGCAGTGAACTATTATTGAGACGGGGGAATGAAAAACTGTTTTTT. This chain connects TRBV6-1 to TRBJ1-4; the D gene is possibly TRBD1 (5 bases). CDR1 MNHNS and CDR2 SASEGT come from the germline V gene. With 2 bases removed from V and 5 bases from J, the gap between germline ends came to 18 bases. This CDR3 has 17 amino acids.

This clonotype was found many times. The rearrangement joins TRBV4-3 to TRBJ2-7; D ambiguous. This CDR3 comprises 11 residues. Trimming cost V 0 bases and J 5 bases, with 2 bases left between them. Germline CDR1 and CDR2: LGHNA and YSLEER. The CDR3 loop reads CASSQDHEQYF. The CDR3 DNA follows: TGCGCCAGCAGCCAAGATCACGAGCAGTACTTC.

The chain has TRBV6-5 and TRBJ1-2, with TRBD1 matching over 12 bases. The germline V gene has CDR1 MNHEY and CDR2 SVGAGI. J gave up 6 bases and V 8 bases, and 16 bases lay outside the gene matches. This CDR3 comprises 17 residues. In DNA form, the CDR3 reads TGTGCCAGCTCCATAAGATTGGGACAGGGGGCGCGCCATGGCTACACCTTC. Protein sequence: CASSIRLGQGARHGYTF.

J is TRBJ1-5 and V is TRBV6-2 or TRBV6-3; D possibly corresponds to TRBD1 (5 bases). The CDR3 has 14 amino acids. Trimming removed 6 bases from V and 3 bases from J, with 12 bases in between. Germline V gene data show CDR1 as MNHEY and CDR2 as SVGEGT. The CDR3 nucleotides are TGTGCCAGCAGGACAGAAGCCGACAATCAGCCCCAGCATTTT. Protein: CASRTEADNQPQHF.

In nucleotides, the CDR3 is TGTGCCAGCAGTTCTACAGGGGAGGGAAACACCATATATTTT. Amino acids: CASSSTGEGNTIYF. The V call is TRBV28, the J call TRBJ1-3, with TRBD1 identical over 7 bases. V gave up 4 bases and J gave up 4 bases; unmatched junction bases: 4. The CDR3 is 14 residues long. CDR1 MDHEN and CDR2 SYDVKM come from the germline V gene.

This clonotype turned up a few times. The CDR3 reads CASSSPGESTEAFF. CDR3 nucleotide sequence: TGTGCCAGCAGTTCACCGGGGGAGAGCACTGAAGCTTTCTTT. V is TRBV6-1 and J is TRBJ1-1, with TRBD1 as a possible D gene (5 bases). This CDR3 is 14 amino acids long. Trimming took off 5 bases at V and 4 bases at J, with 14 bases between the two ends. Germline V gene sequence: CDR1 MNHNS, CDR2 SASEGT.

This clonotype has a handful of counts. The chain combines TRBV18 with TRBJ2-7; 7 bases map to TRBD1. V trimming: 6 bases; J trimming: 3 bases; junction bases outside the gene matches: 8. This CDR3 comprises 14 residues. Germline loops: CDR1 KGHSH, CDR2 LQKENI. The DNA of the CDR3 is TGTGCCAGCTCGTCGACAGGGTCAGGCTACGAGCAGTACTTC. This codes for CASSSTGSGYEQYF. The variable domain in full, with the rest retrieved from reference TRBV18 and TRBJ2-7, is NAGVMQNPRHLVRRRGQEARLRCSPMKGHSHVYWYRQLPEEGLKFMVYLQKENIIDESGMPKERFSAEFPKEGPSILRIQQVVRGDSAAYFCASSSTGSGYEQYFGPGTRLTVT.

This sequence joins TRBV6-5 and TRBJ1-6; D ambiguous. The germline gives CDR1 MNHEY, CDR2 SVGAGI. This CDR3 comprises 13 residues. Trimming stripped 7 bases from V and 8 bases from J, with 12 bases between. Here the CDR3 reads CASTWGSDSPLHF. For the CDR3, the DNA is TGTGCCAGCACATGGGGTAGTGATTCACCCCTCCACTTT.

This clonotype was seen ten or more times. CDR3 protein: CASSLGAFLYEQYF. CDR3 coding DNA: TGCGCCAGCAGCTTAGGGGCCTTCCTCTACGAGCAGTACTTC. The rearrangement links TRBV5-1 to TRBJ2-7, with D possibly matching TRBD1 (5 bases). Germline assignment: CDR1 SGHRS and CDR2 YFSETQ. V lost 2 bases and J lost 3, with 12 bases in between. The CDR3 covers 14 residues.

Turning to this clonotype: A single base separates this from a much larger clone, so it may be a read error. The chain couples TRBV3-1 to TRBJ1-4; D gene uncertain. The CDR3 sequence is 11 residues long. CDR1 and CDR2 from the germline V gene are LGHDT and YNNKEL (reference sequence). This CDR3 is CASSQGGKPFF. The CDR3 DNA reads as TGTGCCAGCAGCCAAGGGGGAAAACCGTTTTTT.

This clonotype was recorded a few times. The J gene is TRBJ2-1, the V gene TRBV11-1, with 12 bases fitting TRBD2. The CDR3 runs to 16 residues. Germline CDR1 reads SGHAT; CDR2 reads FQDESV (reference sequence). The J segment lost 3 bases and the V segment lost 5 bases, leaving 5 bases of the junction unmatched. For the CDR3, the DNA is TGTGCCAGCAGCCACGGGACTAGCGGGCTCTACAATGAGCAGTTCTTC. It yields the protein CASSHGTSGLYNEQFF.

The J gene is TRBJ2-7, the V gene TRBV12-3 or TRBV12-4; 7 positions agree with TRBD1. After removal of 4 bases from V and 2 bases from J, the junction contained 5 bases not matched to a gene. The CDR3 extends over 14 amino acids. CDR3 bases: TGTGCCAGCAGTTCGACAGGGCCAACCTACGAGCAGTACTTC. Amino acids: CASSSTGPTYEQYF.

This chain uses TRBV5-1 with TRBJ2-5, with D uncertain. The length of the CDR3 is 13 residues. V lost 5 bases and J 3 bases, leaving 11 bases between the germline ends. Germline assignment: CDR1 SGHRS and CDR2 YFSETQ. The CDR3 DNA reads TGCGCCAGCAGGGTGGGCGGTAAAGAGACCCAGTACTTC. Its protein product is CASRVGGKETQYF.

The rearrangement uses TRBV6-5 and TRBJ2-3; D might be TRBD2 (5 bases). V was pared by 6 bases and J by 1 base, with 11 bases between. The CDR3 contains 14 residues. The germline V gene encodes CDR1 MNHEY and CDR2 SVGAGI. The CDR3 sequence is CASSRGAGTDTQYF. CDR3 nucleotide sequence: TGTGCCAGCAGCCGGGGAGCCGGCACAGATACGCAGTATTTT.

A note on this clonotype: The junction departs from the called germline gene at one end, perhaps through a read error. V gene TRBV6-6 combines with J gene TRBJ2-5; 7 bases match TRBD1. The CDR3 has 15 residues. Germline CDR1 reads MNHNY; CDR2 reads SVGAGI (reference sequence). As DNA, the CDR3 is TGTGCCGGCAGTTACCAGGGACAGCCTCAAGAGACCCAGTACTTC. Its protein is CAGSYQGQPQETQYF.

V gene TRBV2 combines with J gene TRBJ2-1, with TRBD2 matching 8 bases. The CDR3 contains 13 residues. The V segment lost 11 bases and the J segment 6 bases; nucleotides outside the gene matches: 9. Looked up from germline, CDR1 is SNHLY and CDR2 is FYNNEI. This CDR3 is CASKREWGNEQFF. CDR3 nucleotide sequence: TGTGCCTCTAAGCGGGAGTGGGGCAATGAGCAGTTCTTC.

The chain employs TRBV7-9 and TRBJ2-7; maybe TRBD1 (5 bases). Trimming shortened V by 5 bases and J by 0 bases, and 8 bases separated the two germline ends. CDR1 and CDR2 from the germline V gene are SEHNR and FQNEAQ (reference sequence). The CDR3 length is 13 residues. CDR3 sequence reads: CASSRTPSYEQYF. CDR3 coding DNA: TGTGCCAGCAGCCGGACACCCTCCTACGAGCAGTACTTC.

V usage is TRBV6-5 and J usage is TRBJ2-6; D could derive from TRBD1 or TRBD2 (5 bases each). V lost 2 bases and J 4 bases, leaving 12 bases between the germline ends. Germline V gives CDR1 MNHEY, CDR2 SVGAGI. This CDR3 has 16 amino acids. CDR3 loop: CASSYTQGAGANVLTF. For the CDR3, the DNA is TGTGCCAGCAGTTACACCCAGGGAGCCGGGGCCAACGTCCTGACTTTC.

A note on this clonotype: The germline gene is not matched at one end of the junction; a read error may be the cause. V is TRBV28 and J is TRBJ2-5; 9 nucleotides agree with TRBD2. The germline CDR1 and CDR2 sequences are MDHEN and SYDVKM. CDR3 size: 16 residues. Written as DNA, the CDR3 is TGTGCCAGCAGTTCCCCCCGGGGCGGGGGGGGGGAGACCCAGTGCTTC. Its protein product is CASSSPRGGGGETQCF.

Regarding this clonotype: Possible read error: a much larger clone is one base away. This CDR3 is missing its conserved last phenylalanine or tryptophan, likely due to a read error. The genes are TRBV6-5 and TRBJ2-7, with TRBD1 matching 11 bases. CDR3 size: 14 residues. The junction had 3 bases not matched to a gene; V was cut back by 5 bases and J by 3 bases. Germline V lookup: CDR1 MNHEY, CDR2 SVGAGI. The CDR3 DNA reads TGTGCCAGCAGTGGGACAGGGGGGTTCTACGAGCAGTACCTC. This encodes CASSGTGGFYEQYL.

The chain uses TRBV5-4 and TRBJ2-3; 7 bases fit TRBD2. Looked up from germline, CDR1 is SGHNT and CDR2 is YYREEE (reference sequence). J was trimmed by 1 base and V by 4 bases; bases with no gene match: 6. The CDR3 runs 15 residues. CDR3 residues: CASSPTSVGTDTQYF. The CDR3 DNA reads TGTGCCAGCAGCCCTACTAGCGTCGGCACAGATACGCAGTATTTT. The full variable domain, in which reference TRBV5-4 and TRBJ2-3 provide the parts outside the CDR3, is ETGVTQSPTHLIKTRGQQVTLRCSSQSGHNTVSWYQQALGQGPQFIFQYYREEENGRGNFPPRFSGLQFPNYSSELNVNALELDDSALYLCASSPTSVGTDTQYFGPGTRLTVL.

This clonotype came up once. V and J are TRBV6-2 or TRBV6-3 and TRBJ1-5; D possibly corresponds to TRBD1 (5 bases). Germline V CDR1 and CDR2: MNHEY, SVGEGT. This CDR3 has 12 residues. CDR3 sequence: CKGVLREQPQHF. The CDR3 DNA sequence: TGTAAAGGGGTATTACGGGAACAGCCCCAGCATTTT.

Regarding this clonotype: At one of its ends the junction is not consistent with the germline gene, which may arise from a read error. The V and J genes are TRBV7-2 and TRBJ2-1; D is perhaps TRBD2 (5 bases). The germline V gene encodes CDR1 SGHTA and CDR2 FQGNSA. The CDR3 consists of 14 residues. For the CDR3, the DNA is TGTGCCAGCAGCTTATTGCGGGCCTACAGTGAGCAGTTCTTC. This sequence encodes CASSLLRAYSEQFF.

In this sample, this clonotype turned up many times. This chain joins TRBV20-1 and TRBJ2-1, with a tentative D call TRBD2 (7 bases). The CDR3 covers 19 residues. Germline V gene sequence: CDR1 DFQATT, CDR2 SNEGSKA (reference sequence). V shed 0 bases and J shed 1 base, with 22 bases lying between them. CDR3 DNA: TGCAGTGCTAGAGAGGCAGGGGCGGCTAGCGGTTCGTCCTACAATGAGCAGTTCTTC. Its translation is CSAREAGAASGSSYNEQFF.

This chain links TRBV20-1 with TRBJ1-5, with TRBD1 identical over 9 bases. Germline V lookup: CDR1 DFQATT, CDR2 SNEGSKA (reference sequence). The CDR3 runs to 16 residues. Unmatched junction bases numbered 13, after V lost 1 base and J lost 9 bases. CDR3 bases: TGCAGTGCTAGAGGATCCGGGACAGGGAGGGTTAGGCCCCAGCATTTT. It is translated as CSARGSGTGRVRPQHF.